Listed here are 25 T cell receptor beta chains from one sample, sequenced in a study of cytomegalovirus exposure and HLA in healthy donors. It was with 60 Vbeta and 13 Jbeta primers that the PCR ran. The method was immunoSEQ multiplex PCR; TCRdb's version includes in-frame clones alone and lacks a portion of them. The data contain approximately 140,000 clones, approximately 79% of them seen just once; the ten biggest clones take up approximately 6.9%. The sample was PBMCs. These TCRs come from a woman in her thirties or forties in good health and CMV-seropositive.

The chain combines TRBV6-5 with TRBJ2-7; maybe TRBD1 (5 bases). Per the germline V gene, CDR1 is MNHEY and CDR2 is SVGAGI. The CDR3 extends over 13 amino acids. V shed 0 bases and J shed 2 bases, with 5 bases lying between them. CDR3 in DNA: TGTGCCAGCAGTTACTCACAGGCCTACGAGCAGTACTTC. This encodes CASSYSQAYEQYF.

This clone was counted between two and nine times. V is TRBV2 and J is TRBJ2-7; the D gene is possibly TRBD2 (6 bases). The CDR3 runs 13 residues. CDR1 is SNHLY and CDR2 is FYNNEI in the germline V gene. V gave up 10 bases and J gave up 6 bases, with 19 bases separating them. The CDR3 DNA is TGTGCCACTAAGGGGCGGACTAAGGGCGAGCAGTACTTC. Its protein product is CATKGRTKGEQYF.

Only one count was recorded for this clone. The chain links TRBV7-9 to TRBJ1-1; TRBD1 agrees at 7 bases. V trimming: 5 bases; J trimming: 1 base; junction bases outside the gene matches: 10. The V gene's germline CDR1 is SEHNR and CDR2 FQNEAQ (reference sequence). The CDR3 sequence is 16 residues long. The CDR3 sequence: CASSQGPGTENTEAFF. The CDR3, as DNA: TGTGCCAGCAGCCAAGGGCCCGGGACAGAGAACACTGAAGCTTTCTTT. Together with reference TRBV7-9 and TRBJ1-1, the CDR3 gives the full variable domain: DTGVSQNPRHKITKRGQNVTFRCDPISEHNRLYWYRQTLGQGPEFLTYFQNEAQLEKSRLLSDRFSAERPKGSFSTLEIQRTEQGDSAMYLCASSQGPGTENTEAFFGQGTRLTVV.

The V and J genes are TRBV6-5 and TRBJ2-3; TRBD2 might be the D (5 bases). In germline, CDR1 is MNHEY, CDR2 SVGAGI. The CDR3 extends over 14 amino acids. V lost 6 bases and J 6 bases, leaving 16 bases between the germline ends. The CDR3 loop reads CASSPIRRGDTQYF. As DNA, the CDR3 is TGTGCCAGCAGCCCAATTAGGCGCGGGGATACGCAGTATTTT.

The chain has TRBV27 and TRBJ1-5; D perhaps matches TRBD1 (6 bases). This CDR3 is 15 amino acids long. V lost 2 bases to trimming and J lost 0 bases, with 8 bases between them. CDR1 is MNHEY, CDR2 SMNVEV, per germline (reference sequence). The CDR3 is CASSLGGLSNQPQHF. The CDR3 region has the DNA TGTGCCAGCAGTTTAGGGGGCCTTAGCAATCAGCCCCAGCATTTT.

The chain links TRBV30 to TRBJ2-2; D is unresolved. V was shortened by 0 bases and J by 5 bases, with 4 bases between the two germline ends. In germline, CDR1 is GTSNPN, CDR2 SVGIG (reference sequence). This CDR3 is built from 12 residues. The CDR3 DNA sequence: TGTGCCTGGAGTGTTTTAACCGGGGAGCTGTTTTTT. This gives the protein CAWSVLTGELFF.

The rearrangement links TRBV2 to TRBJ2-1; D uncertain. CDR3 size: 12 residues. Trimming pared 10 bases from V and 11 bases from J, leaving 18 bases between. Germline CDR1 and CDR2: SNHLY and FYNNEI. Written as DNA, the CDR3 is TGTGCCACCAATAACTTACCAAATAAGCAGTTCTTC. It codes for CATNNLPNKQFF.

CDR3 sequence reads: CASSYFSGANVLTF. CDR3 DNA sequence: TGTGCCAGCAGTTACTTCTCTGGGGCCAACGTCCTGACTTTC. V usage is TRBV27 and J usage is TRBJ2-6; D is unresolved. Germline CDR1 is MNHEY and CDR2 is SMNVEV (reference sequence). The CDR3 runs 14 residues. V was pared by 4 bases and J by 0 bases, with 4 bases between.

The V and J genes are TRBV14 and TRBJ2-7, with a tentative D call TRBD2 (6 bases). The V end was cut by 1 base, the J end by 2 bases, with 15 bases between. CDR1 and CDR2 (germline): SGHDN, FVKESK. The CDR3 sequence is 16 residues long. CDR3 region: CASSQGRGSVAYEQYF. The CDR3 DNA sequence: TGTGCCAGCAGCCAAGGGCGGGGTAGCGTGGCCTACGAGCAGTACTTC.

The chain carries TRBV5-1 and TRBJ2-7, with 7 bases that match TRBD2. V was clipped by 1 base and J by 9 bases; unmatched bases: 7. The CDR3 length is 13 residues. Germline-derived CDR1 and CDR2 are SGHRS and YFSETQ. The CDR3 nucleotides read TGCGCCAGCAGCTTGTCTTCGGGGGAGGGGCAGTACTTC. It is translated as CASSLSSGEGQYF. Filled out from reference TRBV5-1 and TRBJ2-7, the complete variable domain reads KAGVTQTPRYLIKTRGQQVTLSCSPISGHRSVSWYQQTPGQGLQFLFEYFSETQRNKGNFPGRFSGRQFSNSRSEMNVSTLELGDSALYLCASSLSSGEGQYFGPGTRLTVT.

CDR3 in DNA: TGTGCCAGCTCACTGGGGCACGGGGAGACCCAGTACTTC. Its protein product is CASSLGHGETQYF. This rearrangement joins TRBV18 to TRBJ2-5; D might be TRBD1 (5 bases). CDR1 and CDR2 (germline): KGHSH, LQKENI. The CDR3 has 13 amino acids. V lost 4 bases and J 5 bases, leaving 11 bases between the germline ends. Looking up the rest from reference TRBV18 and TRBJ2-5 gives the full variable domain: NAGVMQNPRHLVRRRGQEARLRCSPMKGHSHVYWYRQLPEEGLKFMVYLQKENIIDESGMPKERFSAEFPKEGPSILRIQQVVRGDSAAYFCASSLGHGETQYFGPGTRLLVL.

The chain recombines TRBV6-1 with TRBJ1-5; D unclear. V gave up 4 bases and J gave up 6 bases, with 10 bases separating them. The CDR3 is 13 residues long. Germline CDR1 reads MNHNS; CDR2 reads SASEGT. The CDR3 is CASSAEEGQPQHF. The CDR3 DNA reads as TGTGCCAGCAGTGCCGAGGAGGGTCAGCCCCAGCATTTT.

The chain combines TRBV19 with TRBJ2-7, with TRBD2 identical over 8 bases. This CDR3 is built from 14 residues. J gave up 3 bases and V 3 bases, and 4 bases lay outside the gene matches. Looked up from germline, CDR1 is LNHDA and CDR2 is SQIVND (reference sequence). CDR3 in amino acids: CASSIGLAGYEQYF. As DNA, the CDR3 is TGTGCCAGTAGTATTGGACTAGCTGGCTACGAGCAGTACTTC.

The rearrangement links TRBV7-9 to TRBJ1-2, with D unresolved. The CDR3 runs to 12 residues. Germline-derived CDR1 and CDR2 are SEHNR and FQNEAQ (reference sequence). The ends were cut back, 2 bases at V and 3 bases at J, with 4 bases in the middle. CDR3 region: CASSLRDYGYTF. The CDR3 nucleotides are TGTGCCAGCAGCTTACGGGACTATGGCTACACCTTC. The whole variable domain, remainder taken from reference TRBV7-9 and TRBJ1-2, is DTGVSQNPRHKITKRGQNVTFRCDPISEHNRLYWYRQTLGQGPEFLTYFQNEAQLEKSRLLSDRFSAERPKGSFSTLEIQRTEQGDSAMYLCASSLRDYGYTFGSGTRLTVV.

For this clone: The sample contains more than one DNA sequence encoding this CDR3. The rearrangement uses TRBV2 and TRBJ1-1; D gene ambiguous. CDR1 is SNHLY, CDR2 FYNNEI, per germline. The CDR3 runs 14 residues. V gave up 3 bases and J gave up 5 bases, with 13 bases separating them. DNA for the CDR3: TGTGCCAGCAGTGAGGGCGCGGGGATAACTGAAGCTTTCTTT. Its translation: CASSEGAGITEAFF. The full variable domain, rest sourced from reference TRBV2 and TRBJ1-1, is EPEVTQTPSHQVTQMGQEVILRCVPISNHLYFYWYRQILGQKVEFLVSFYNNEISEKSEIFDDQFSVERPDGSNFTLKIRSTKLEDSAMYFCASSEGAGITEAFFGQGTRLTVV.

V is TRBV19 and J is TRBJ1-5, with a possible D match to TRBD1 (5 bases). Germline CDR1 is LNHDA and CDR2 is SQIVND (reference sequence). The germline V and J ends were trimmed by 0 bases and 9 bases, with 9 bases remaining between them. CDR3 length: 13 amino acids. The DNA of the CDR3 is TGTGCCAGTAGTATAGACAGGGTGGGGCCCCAGCATTTT. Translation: CASSIDRVGPQHF.

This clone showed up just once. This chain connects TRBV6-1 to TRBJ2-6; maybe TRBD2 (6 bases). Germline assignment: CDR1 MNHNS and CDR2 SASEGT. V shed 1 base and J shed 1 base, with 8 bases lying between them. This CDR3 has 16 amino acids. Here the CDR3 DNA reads TGTGCCAGCAGTGAAGAGCGGGTGTCTGGGGCCAACGTCCTGACTTTC. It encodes CASSEERVSGANVLTF.

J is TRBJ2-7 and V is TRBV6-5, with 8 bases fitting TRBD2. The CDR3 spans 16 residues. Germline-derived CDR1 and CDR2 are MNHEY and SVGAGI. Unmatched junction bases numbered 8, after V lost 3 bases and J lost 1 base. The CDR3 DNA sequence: TGTGCCAGCAGTTATGCGGGGGGCCTGATATCCTACGAGCAGTACTTC. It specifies CASSYAGGLISYEQYF.

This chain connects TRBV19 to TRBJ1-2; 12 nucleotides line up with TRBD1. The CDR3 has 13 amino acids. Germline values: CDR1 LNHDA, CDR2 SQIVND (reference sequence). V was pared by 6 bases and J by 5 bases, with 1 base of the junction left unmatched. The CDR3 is CASRGQGAYGYTF. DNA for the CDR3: TGTGCCAGTAGGGGACAGGGGGCATATGGCTACACCTTC.

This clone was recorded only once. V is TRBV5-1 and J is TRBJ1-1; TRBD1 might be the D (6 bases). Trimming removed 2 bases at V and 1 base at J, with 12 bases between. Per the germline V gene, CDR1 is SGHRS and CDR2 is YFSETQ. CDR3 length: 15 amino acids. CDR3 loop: CASSFIGQQNTEAFF. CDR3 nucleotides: TGCGCCAGCAGCTTCATCGGACAGCAGAACACTGAAGCTTTCTTT. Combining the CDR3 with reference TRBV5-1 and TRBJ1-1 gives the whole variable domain KAGVTQTPRYLIKTRGQQVTLSCSPISGHRSVSWYQQTPGQGLQFLFEYFSETQRNKGNFPGRFSGRQFSNSRSEMNVSTLELGDSALYLCASSFIGQQNTEAFFGQGTRLTVV.

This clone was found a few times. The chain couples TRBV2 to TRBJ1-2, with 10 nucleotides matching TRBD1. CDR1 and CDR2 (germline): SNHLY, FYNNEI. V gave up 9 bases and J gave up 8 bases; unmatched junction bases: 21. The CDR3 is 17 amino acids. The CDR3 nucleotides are TGTGCCAGTATACTGAGTCCCCTCAGGGGGACAGGGGAAGGCTACACCTTC. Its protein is CASILSPLRGTGEGYTF.

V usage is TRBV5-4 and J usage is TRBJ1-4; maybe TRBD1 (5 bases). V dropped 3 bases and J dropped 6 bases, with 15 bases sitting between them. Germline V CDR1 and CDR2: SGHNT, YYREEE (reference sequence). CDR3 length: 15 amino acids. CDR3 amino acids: CASSYTTGLDEKLFF. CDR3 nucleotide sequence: TGTGCCAGCAGCTACACCACGGGACTAGATGAAAAACTGTTTTTT.

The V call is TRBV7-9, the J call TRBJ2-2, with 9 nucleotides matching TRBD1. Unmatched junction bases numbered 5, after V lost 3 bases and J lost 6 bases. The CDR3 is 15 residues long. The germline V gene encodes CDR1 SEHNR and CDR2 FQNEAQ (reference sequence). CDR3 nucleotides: TGTGCCAGCAGCTTGGACAGGGGTGGGTCCGGGGAGCTGTTTTTT. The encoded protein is CASSLDRGGSGELFF.

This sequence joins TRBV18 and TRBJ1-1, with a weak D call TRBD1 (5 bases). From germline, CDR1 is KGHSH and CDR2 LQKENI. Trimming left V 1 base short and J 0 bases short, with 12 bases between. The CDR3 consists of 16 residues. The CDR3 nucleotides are TGTGCCAGCTCACCACGGGTGCAGGGAATGAACACTGAAGCTTTCTTT. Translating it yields CASSPRVQGMNTEAFF.

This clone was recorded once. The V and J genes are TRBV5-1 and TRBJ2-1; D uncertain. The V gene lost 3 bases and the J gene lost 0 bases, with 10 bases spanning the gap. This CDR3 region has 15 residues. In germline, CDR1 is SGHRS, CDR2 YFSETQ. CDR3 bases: TGCGCCAGCAGCTCTCATCTAAGCTCCTACAATGAGCAGTTCTTC. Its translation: CASSSHLSSYNEQFF.